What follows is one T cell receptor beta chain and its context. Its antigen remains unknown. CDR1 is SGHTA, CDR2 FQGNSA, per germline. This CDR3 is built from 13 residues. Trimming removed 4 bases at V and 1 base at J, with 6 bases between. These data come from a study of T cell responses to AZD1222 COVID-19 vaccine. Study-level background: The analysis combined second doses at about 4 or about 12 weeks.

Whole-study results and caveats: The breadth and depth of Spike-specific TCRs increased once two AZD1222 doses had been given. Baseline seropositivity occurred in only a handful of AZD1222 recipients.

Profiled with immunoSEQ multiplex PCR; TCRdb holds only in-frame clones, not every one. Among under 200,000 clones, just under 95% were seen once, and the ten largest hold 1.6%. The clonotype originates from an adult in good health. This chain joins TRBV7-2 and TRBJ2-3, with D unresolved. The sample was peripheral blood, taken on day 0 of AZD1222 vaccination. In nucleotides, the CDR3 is TGTGCCAGCAGCTCAGAGCGCACAGATACGCAGTATTTT. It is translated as CASSSERTDTQYF. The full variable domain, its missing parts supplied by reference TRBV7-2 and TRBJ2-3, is GAGVSQSPSNKVTEKGKDVELRCDPISGHTALYWYRQSLGQGLEFLIYFQGNSAPDKSGLPSDRFSAERTGGSVSTLTIQRTQQEDSAVYLCASSSERTDTQYFGPGTRLTVL.